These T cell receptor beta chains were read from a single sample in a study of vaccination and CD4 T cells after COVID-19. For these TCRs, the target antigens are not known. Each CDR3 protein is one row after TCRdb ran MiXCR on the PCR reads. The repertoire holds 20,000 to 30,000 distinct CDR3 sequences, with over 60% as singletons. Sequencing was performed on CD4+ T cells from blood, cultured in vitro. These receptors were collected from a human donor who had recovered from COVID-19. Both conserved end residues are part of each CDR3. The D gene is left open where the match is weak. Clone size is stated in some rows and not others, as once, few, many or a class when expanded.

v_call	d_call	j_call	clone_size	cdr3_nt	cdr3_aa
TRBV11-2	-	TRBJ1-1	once	TGTGCCAGCAGCCCCACACTAAACACTGAAGCTTTCTTT	CASSPTLNTEAFF
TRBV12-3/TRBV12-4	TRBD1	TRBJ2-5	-	TGTGCCAGCAGGACCGGGACAGGGGGCTCAGAGACCCAGTACTTC	CASRTGTGGSETQYF
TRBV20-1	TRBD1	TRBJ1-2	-	TGCAGTGCTAGCCGAGTTCCGGGACAGGGGGCGTTTGGCTACACCTTC	CSASRVPGQGAFGYTF
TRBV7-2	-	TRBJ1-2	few	TGTGCCAGCAGCGCCAGGGGTGGGGGCTACTATGGCTACACCTTC	CASSARGGGYYGYTF
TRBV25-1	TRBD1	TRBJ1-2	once	TGTGCCAGCACTCCGGTACAGGGGGCGCGCTACACCTTC	CASTPVQGARYTF
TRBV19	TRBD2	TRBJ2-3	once	TGTGCCAGTAGCCGAGCGGGAGTCGGGACAGATACGCAGTATTTT	CASSRAGVGTDTQYF
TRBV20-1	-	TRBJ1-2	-	TGCAGTGCTAGAGGGCAGGGGCATGGCTACACCTTC	CSARGQGHGYTF
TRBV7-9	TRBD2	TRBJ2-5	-	TGTGCCAGCAGCTGGGGGGGAGGGCCGGGTGAGGCCCAGTACTTC	CASSWGGGPGEAQYF
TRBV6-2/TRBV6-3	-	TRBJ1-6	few	TGTGCCAGCAGTTACCCCCGGGCTGCGGGGATCAATTCACCCCTCCACTTT	CASSYPRAAGINSPLHF
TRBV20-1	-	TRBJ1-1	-	TGCAGTGCTAGAGGACCACCCATGAACACTGAAGCTTTCTTT	CSARGPPMNTEAFF
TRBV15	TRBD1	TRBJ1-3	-	TGTGCCACCAGCAGAGACAGGGGGAGATTTGGAAACACCATATATTTT	CATSRDRGRFGNTIYF
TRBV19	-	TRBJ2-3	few	TGTGCCAGTACCCGTGGTAGCGGCACAGATACGCAGTATTTT	CASTRGSGTDTQYF
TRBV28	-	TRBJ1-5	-	TGTGCCAGGAGGGTCAAAACTTATAGCAATCAGCCCCAGCATTTT	CARRVKTYSNQPQHF
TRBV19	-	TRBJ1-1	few	TGTGCCAGTAACTCAGGGATGAACACTGAAGCTTTCTTT	CASNSGMNTEAFF
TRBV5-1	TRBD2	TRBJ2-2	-	TGCGCCAGCAGCTCTGGACTAGCTGGGGGTACCGGGGAGCTGTTTTTT	CASSSGLAGGTGELFF
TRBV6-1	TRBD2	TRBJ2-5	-	TGTGCCAGCAGTGAACGGGGGAGGGAAGAGACCCAGTACTTC	CASSERGREETQYF
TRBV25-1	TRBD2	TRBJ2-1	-	TGTGCCAGCAAAGGGACTATGGGACTAGCGGGAGCAATTGATGAGCAGTTCTTC	CASKGTMGLAGAIDEQFF
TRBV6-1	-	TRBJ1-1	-	TGTGCCAGCACCCCCCGCGAAAACAGGGCTATTGTTGAAGCTTTCTTT	CASTPRENRAIVEAFF
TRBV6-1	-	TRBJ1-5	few	TGTGCCAGCAGGCGAAACAGGGAGCTCCATGGTCAGCCCCAGCATTTT	CASRRNRELHGQPQHF
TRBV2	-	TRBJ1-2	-	TGTGCCAGCAACGGCGGAAACTATGGCTACACCTTC	CASNGGNYGYTF
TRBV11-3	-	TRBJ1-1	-	TGTGCCAGCAGCGCCCAGGGGCGACTGAACACTGAAGCTTTCTTT	CASSAQGRLNTEAFF
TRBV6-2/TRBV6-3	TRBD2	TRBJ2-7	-	TGTGCCAGCAGTGACCTGGGACTAGCGGGATGGATCTCCTTC	CASSDLGLAGWISF
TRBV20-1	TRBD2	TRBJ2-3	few	TGCAGTGCTAGCACTAGCGGGAGGACAGATACGCAGTATTTT	CSASTSGRTDTQYF
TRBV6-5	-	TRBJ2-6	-	TGTGCCAGCAGTTACGGCAGCTCTGGGGCCAACGTCCTGACTTTC	CASSYGSSGANVLTF
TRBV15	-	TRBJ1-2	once	TGTGCCACCAGCAGAGGTGGCAGTTTGATGAACTATGGCTACACCTTC	CATSRGGSLMNYGYTF
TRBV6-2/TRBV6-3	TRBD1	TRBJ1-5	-	TGTGCCAGCAGGGCGGACAGGCTCAATCAGCCCCAGCATTTT	CASRADRLNQPQHF
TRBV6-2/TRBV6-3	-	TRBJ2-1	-	TGTGCCAGCACGCTGAGGGTCGGGTCCTACAATGAGCAGTTCTTC	CASTLRVGSYNEQFF
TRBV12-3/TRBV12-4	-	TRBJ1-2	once	TGTGCCAGCAGTTCCCCGGACACAGCTAACTATGGCTACACCTTC	CASSSPDTANYGYTF
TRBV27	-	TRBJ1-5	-	TGTGCCAGCAGTTTTTCCGGGGCCTACAATCAGCCCCAGCATTTT	CASSFSGAYNQPQHF
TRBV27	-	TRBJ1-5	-	TGTGCCAGCAGGACTGGGGGACTGCATAGCAATCAGCCCCAGCATTTT	CASRTGGLHSNQPQHF
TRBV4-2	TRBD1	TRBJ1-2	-	TGTGCCAGCAGCCACACAACAGGGGACTATGGCTACACCTTC	CASSHTTGDYGYTF
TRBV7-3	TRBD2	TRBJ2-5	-	TGTGCCAGCAGCATCTACCTAGCGGGAGAGGGGGAGACCCAGTACTTC	CASSIYLAGEGETQYF
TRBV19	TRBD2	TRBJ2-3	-	TGTGCCAGTAGGACTAGCGGACCTAGCACAGATACGCAGTATTTT	CASRTSGPSTDTQYF
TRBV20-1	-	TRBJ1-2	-	TGCAGTGCTAGAAAATCCTATGGCTACACCTTC	CSARKSYGYTF
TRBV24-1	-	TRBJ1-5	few	TGTGCCACCAGTGACCGGACGACAGCGGCTTTATCCCCCCAGCATTTT	CATSDRTTAALSPQHF
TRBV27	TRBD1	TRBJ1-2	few	TGTGCCAGCAGTTCACAGGGGCATGGCTACACCTTC	CASSSQGHGYTF
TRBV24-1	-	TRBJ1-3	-	TGTGCCACCAGTGATTCTTCGGGAGACGGGAACACCATATATTTT	CATSDSSGDGNTIYF
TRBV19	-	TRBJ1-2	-	TGTGCCAGTAAACGGGGGGGACCGGGTAACTATGGCTACACCTTC	CASKRGGPGNYGYTF
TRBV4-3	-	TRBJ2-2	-	TGCGCCAGCAGCCAAGTTGCTACGAACACCGGGGAGCTGTTTTTT	CASSQVATNTGELFF
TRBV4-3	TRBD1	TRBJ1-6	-	TGCGCCAGCAGCCAAGACTCCTCCAGGGGGGATAATTCACCCCTCCACTTT	CASSQDSSRGDNSPLHF
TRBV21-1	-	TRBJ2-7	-	TGTGCCAGCAGGAAACTTCAGGGGGCCCCATTCCACGAGCAGTACTTC	CASRKLQGAPFHEQYF
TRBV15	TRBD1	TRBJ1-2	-	TGTGCCACCAGCAGGGGACAGGGAGAGGTTGGCTACACCTTC	CATSRGQGEVGYTF
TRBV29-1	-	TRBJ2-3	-	TGCACAACCCGAACCCCCGAAAGGGGAGATACGCAGTATTTT	CTTRTPERGDTQYF
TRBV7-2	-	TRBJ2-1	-	TGTGCCAGCAGCTTAGGGGTTGGGGAGCAGTTCTTC	CASSLGVGEQFF
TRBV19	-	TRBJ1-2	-	TGTGCCAGTAGTCCGGGGGCCAACTATGGCTACACCTTC	CASSPGANYGYTF
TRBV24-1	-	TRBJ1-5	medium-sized	TGTGCCACCAGTGATGGGGCCTTCGGGCCAGATCAGCCCCAGCATTTT	CATSDGAFGPDQPQHF
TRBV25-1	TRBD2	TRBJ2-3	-	TGTGCCAGTAGAGGCGGGACTAGCGGGATTTTAGATACGCAGTATTTT	CASRGGTSGILDTQYF
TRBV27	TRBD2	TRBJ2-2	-	TGTGCTACCAGCGGGAGGCCCCCGGGGGAGCTGTTTTTT	CATSGRPPGELFF
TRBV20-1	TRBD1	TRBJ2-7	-	TGCAGTGCTTACCGGGACAGGGGCTACGAGCAGTACTTC	CSAYRDRGYEQYF
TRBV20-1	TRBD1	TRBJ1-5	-	TGCAGTGCTAGGGCCGGGACAGGGACCCCAGGTCCCCAGCATTTT	CSARAGTGTPGPQHF
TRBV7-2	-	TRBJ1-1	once	TGTGCCAGCAGCGAGTATGTGAACACTGAAGCTTTCTTT	CASSEYVNTEAFF
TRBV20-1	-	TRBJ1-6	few	TGCAGTGCTAGGTCTAACTCCTATAATTCACCCCTCCACTTT	CSARSNSYNSPLHF
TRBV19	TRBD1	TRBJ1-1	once	TGTGCCAGTAGTACGCGACAGGGAAGGGCTTTCTTT	CASSTRQGRAFF
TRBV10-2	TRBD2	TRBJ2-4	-	TGCGCCAGCAGCCGGGGGGACATTCAGTACTTC	CASSRGDIQYF